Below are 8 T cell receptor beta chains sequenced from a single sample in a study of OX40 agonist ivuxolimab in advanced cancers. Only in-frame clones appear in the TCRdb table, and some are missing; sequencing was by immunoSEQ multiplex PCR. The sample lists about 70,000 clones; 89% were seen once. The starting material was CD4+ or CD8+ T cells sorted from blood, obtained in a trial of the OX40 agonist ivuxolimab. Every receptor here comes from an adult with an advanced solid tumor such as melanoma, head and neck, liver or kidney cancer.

The DNA for the CDR3 is TGTGCCAGCAGGGCAGACAGGGCGCGCGGAAACACCATATATTTT. It translates to CASRADRARGNTIYF. V and J are TRBV2 and TRBJ1-3, with TRBD1 identical over 7 bases. Germline CDR1 and CDR2: SNHLY and FYNNEI. With 6 bases clipped from V and 4 bases from J, the junction kept 9 bases outside the gene matches. The CDR3 spans 15 residues.

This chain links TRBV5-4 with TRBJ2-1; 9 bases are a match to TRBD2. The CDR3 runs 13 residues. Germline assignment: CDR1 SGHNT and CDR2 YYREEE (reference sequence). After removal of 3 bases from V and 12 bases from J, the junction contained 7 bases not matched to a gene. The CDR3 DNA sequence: TGTGCCAGCAGCTCCATAGCGGGAGTGGTGCAGTTCTTC. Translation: CASSSIAGVVQFF. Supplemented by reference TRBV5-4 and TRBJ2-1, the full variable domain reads ETGVTQSPTHLIKTRGQQVTLRCSSQSGHNTVSWYQQALGQGPQFIFQYYREEENGRGNFPPRFSGLQFPNYSSELNVNALELDDSALYLCASSSIAGVVQFFGPGTRLTVL.

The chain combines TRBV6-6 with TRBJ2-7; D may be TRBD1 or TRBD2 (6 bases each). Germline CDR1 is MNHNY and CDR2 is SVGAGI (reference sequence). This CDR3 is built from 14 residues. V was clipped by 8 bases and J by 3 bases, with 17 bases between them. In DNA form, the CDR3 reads TGTGCCAGCTCTCGGGGCGGGGACATCTACGAGCAGTACTTC. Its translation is CASSRGGDIYEQYF.

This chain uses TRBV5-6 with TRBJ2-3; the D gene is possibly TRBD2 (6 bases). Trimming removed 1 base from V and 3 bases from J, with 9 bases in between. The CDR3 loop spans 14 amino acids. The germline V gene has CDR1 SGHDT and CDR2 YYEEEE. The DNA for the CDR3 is TGTGCCAGCAGCTTGACTAGCAGGACAGATACGCAGTATTTT. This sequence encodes CASSLTSRTDTQYF.

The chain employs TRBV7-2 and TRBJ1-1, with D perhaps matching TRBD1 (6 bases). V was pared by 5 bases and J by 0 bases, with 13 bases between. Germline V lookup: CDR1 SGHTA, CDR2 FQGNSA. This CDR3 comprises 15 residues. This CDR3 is CASSPANRVNTEAFF. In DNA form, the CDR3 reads TGTGCCAGCAGCCCAGCCAACAGGGTGAACACTGAAGCTTTCTTT.

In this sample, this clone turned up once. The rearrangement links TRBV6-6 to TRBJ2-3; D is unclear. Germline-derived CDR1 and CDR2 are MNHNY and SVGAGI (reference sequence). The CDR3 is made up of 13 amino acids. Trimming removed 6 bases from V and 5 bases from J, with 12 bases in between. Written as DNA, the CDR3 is TGTGCCAGCAGCCTGAGGCCGGGAGATACGCAGTATTTT. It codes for CASSLRPGDTQYF.

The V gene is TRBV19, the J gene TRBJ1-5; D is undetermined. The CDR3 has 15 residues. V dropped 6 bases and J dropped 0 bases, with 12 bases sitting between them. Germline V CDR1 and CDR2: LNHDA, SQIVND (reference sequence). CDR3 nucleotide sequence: TGTGCCAGTAGAACGATAGGGTCTAGCAATCAGCCCCAGCATTTT. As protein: CASRTIGSSNQPQHF.

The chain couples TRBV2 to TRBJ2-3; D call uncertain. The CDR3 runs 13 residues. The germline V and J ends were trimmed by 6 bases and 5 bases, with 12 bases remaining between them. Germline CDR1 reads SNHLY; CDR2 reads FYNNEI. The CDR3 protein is CASSSPSRDTQYF. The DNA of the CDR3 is TGTGCCAGCAGCTCGCCTTCGAGAGATACGCAGTATTTT.